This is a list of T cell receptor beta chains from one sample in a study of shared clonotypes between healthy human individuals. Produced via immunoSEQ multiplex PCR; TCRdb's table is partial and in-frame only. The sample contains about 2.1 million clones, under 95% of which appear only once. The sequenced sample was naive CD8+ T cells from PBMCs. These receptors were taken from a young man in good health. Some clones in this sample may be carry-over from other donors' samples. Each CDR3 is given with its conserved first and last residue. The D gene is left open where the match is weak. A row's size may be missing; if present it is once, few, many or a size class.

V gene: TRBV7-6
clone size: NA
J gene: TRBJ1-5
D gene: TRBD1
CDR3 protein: CASSPRQGVQPQHF
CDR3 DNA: TGTGCCAGCAGCCCCCGACAGGGAGTTCAGCCCCAGCATTTT

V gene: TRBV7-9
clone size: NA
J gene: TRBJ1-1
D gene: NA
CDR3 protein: CASSLGGAYTEAFF
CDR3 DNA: TGTGCCAGCAGCTTAGGGGGGGCCTACACTGAAGCTTTCTTT

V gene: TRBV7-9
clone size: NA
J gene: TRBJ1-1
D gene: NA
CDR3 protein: CASEPGTEAFF
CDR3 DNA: TGTGCCAGCGAACCGGGCACTGAAGCTTTCTTT

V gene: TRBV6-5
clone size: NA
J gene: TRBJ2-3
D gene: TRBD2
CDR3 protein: CARGREGQDTQYF
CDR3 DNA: TGTGCCAGAGGGCGGGAGGGCCAAGATACGCAGTATTTT

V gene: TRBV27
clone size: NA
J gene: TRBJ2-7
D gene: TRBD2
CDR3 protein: CASSIAGPAYEQYF
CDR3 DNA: TGTGCCAGCAGCATAGCGGGGCCGGCCTACGAGCAGTACTTC

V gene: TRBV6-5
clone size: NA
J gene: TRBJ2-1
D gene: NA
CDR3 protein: CASSYWGDEQFF
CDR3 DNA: TGTGCCAGCAGTTATTGGGGCGATGAGCAGTTCTTC

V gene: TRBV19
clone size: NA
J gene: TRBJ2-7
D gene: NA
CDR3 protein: CASSLPGSASYEQYF
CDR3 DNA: TGTGCCAGTAGTCTCCCCGGGTCTGCCTCCTACGAGCAGTACTTC

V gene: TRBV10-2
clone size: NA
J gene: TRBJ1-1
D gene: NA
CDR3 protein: CASSETKNTEAFF
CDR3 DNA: TGCGCCAGCAGTGAGACTAAGAACACTGAAGCTTTCTTT

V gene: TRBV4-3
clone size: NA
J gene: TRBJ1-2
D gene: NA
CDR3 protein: CASSQDRGAGYTF
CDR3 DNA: TGCGCCAGCAGCCAAGACAGGGGCGCGGGCTACACCTTC

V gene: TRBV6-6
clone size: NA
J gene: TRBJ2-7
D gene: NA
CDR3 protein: CASRGFSTYEQYF
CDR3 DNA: TGTGCCAGTAGGGGGTTTTCCACCTACGAGCAGTACTTC

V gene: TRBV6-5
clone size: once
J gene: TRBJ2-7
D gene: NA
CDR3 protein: CASSYWDGARDEQYF
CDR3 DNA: TGTGCCAGCAGTTACTGGGACGGCGCCAGGGACGAGCAGTACTTC

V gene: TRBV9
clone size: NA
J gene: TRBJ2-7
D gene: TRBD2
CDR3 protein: CASSPRTSGSSYEQYF
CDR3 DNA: TGTGCCAGCAGCCCCCGAACTAGCGGCAGTTCCTACGAGCAGTACTTC

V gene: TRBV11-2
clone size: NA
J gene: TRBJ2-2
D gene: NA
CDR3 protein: CASSLVGGADTGELFF
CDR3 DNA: TGTGCCAGCAGCTTAGTGGGGGGCGCGGACACCGGGGAGCTGTTTTTT

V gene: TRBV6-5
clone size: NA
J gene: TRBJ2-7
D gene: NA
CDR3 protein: CASSYSTDAYEQYF
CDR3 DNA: TGTGCCAGCAGTTACAGTACGGATGCCTACGAGCAGTACTTC

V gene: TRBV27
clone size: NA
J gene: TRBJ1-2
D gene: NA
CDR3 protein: CASSYGERYGYTF
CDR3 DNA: TGTGCCAGCAGTTATGGAGAAAGATATGGCTACACCTTC

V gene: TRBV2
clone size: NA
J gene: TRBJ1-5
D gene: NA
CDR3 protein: CASSEGVPGELEPQHF
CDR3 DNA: TGTGCCAGCAGTGAAGGAGTACCGGGGGAACTGGAGCCCCAGCATTTT

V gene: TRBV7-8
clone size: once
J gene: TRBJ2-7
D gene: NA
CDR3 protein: CASSLAGSYEQYF
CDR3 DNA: TGTGCCAGCAGCTTAGCTGGCTCCTACGAGCAGTACTTC

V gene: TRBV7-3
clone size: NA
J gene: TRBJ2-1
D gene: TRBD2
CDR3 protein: CASSLKWGLAGVGNEQFF
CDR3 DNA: TGTGCCAGCAGCTTAAAGTGGGGACTAGCGGGAGTAGGGAATGAGCAGTTCTTC

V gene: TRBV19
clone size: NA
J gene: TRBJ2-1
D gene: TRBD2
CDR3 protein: CASTYSLAGTEQFF
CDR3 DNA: TGTGCCAGTACTTATTCACTAGCGGGAACTGAGCAGTTCTTC

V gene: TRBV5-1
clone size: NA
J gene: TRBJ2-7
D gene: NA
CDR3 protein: CASRSETTTYEQYF
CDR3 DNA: TGCGCCAGCAGGTCTGAGACAACCACCTACGAGCAGTACTTC

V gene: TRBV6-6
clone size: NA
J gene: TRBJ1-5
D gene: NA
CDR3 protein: CASSYNEGQPQHF
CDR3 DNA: TGTGCCAGCAGTTATAATGAGGGTCAGCCCCAGCATTTT

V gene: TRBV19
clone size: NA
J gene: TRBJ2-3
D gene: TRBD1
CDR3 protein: CASSVRDRGTDTQYF
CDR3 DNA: TGTGCCAGTAGTGTCCGGGACAGGGGCACAGATACGCAGTATTTT

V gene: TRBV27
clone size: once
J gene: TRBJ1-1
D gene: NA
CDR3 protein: CASSLWAGGSTEAFF
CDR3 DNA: TGTGCCAGCAGTTTATGGGCCGGAGGGAGCACTGAAGCTTTCTTT

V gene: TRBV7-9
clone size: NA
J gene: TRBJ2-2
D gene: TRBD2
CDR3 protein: CASSPGLAGLNTGELFF
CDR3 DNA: TGTGCCAGCAGCCCTGGACTAGCGGGTCTGAACACCGGGGAGCTGTTTTTT

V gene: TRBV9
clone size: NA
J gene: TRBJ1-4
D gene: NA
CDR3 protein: CASSVSGATNEKLFF
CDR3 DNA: TGTGCCAGCAGCGTTTCAGGGGCAACTAATGAAAAACTGTTTTTT

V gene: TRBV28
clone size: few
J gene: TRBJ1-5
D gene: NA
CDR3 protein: CASSWNLSNQPQHF
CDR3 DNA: TGTGCCAGCAGTTGGAACTTAAGCAATCAGCCCCAGCATTTT

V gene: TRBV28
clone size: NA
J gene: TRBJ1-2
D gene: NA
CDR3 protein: CASSLYLWAQGYGYTF
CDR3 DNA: TGTGCCAGCAGTTTATATTTGTGGGCACAGGGCTATGGCTACACCTTC

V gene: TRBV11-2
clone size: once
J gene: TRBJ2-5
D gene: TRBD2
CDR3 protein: CASSLSGAEETQYF
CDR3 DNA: TGTGCCAGCAGCCTTAGCGGGGCAGAGGAGACCCAGTACTTC

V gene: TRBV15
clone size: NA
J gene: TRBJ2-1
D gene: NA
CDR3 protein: CATSRDRSYNEQFF
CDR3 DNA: TGTGCCACCAGCAGAGACAGGTCCTACAATGAGCAGTTCTTC

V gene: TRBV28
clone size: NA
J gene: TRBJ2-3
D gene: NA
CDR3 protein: CASSFTPGHQISTDTQYF
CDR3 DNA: TGTGCCAGCAGTTTCACTCCGGGACATCAGATTAGCACAGATACGCAGTATTTT

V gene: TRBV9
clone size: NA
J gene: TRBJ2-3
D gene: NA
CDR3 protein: CASSVGKRDNTQYF
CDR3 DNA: TGTGCCAGCAGCGTAGGGAAGCGGGACAATACGCAGTATTTT

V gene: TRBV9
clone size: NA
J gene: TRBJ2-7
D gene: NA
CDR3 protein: CASSVADGSGEQYF
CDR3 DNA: TGTGCCAGCAGCGTAGCGGACGGGTCGGGGGAGCAGTACTTC

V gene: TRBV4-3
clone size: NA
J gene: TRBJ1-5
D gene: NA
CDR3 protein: CASSQDGGYSNQPQHF
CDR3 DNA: TGCGCCAGCAGCCAAGACGGCGGCTATAGCAATCAGCCCCAGCATTTT

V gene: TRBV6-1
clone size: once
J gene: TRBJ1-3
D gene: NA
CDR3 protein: CASSLLTAGNTIYF
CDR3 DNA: TGTGCCAGCAGCCTGTTGACAGCCGGAAACACCATATATTTT

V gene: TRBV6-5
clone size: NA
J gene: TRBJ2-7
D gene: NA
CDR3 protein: CASSDMQSYEQYF
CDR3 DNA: TGTGCCAGCAGCGATATGCAATCGTACGAGCAGTACTTC

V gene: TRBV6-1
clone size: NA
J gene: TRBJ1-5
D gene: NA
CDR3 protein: CASMEFSFSNQPQHF
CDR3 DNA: TGTGCCAGCATGGAATTCTCATTCAGCAATCAGCCCCAGCATTTT

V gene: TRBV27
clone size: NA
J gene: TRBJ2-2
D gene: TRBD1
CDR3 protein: CASSSPTGGLFF
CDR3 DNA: TGTGCCAGCAGTTCCCCGACAGGGGGGCTGTTTTTT

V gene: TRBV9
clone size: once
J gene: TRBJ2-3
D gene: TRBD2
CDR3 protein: CASSVGGREGLTDTQYF
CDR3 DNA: TGTGCCAGCAGCGTAGGAGGACGGGAGGGCCTGACAGATACGCAGTATTTT

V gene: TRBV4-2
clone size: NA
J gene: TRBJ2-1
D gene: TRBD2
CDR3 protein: CASSQGETSGAQEFF
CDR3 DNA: TGTGCCAGCAGCCAAGGTGAGACTAGCGGGGCCCAAGAGTTCTTC

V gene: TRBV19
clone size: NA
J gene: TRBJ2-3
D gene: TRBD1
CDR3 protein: CASTNRGADTQYF
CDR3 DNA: TGTGCCAGTACTAACAGGGGGGCAGATACGCAGTATTTT

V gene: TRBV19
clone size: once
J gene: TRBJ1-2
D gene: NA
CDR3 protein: CASSIRIAGNYGYTF
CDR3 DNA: TGTGCCAGTAGTATAAGGATCGCGGGGAACTATGGCTACACCTTC

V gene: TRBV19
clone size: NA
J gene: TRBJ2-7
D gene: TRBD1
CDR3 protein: CASSMITGTAYEQYF
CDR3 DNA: TGTGCCAGTAGTATGATAACCGGGACAGCCTACGAGCAGTACTTC

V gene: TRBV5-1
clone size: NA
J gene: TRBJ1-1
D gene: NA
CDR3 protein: CASSWGGGNTEAFF
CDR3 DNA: TGCGCCAGCAGCTGGGGTGGGGGGAACACTGAAGCTTTCTTT

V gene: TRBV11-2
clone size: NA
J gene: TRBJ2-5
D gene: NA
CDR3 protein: CASSLQETQYF
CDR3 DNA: TGTGCCAGCAGCTTACAGGAGACCCAGTACTTC

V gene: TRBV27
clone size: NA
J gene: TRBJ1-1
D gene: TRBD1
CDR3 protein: CASSLNPLRTGHTDTEAFF
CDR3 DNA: TGTGCCAGCAGTCTCAACCCACTCCGGACAGGGCACACGGACACTGAAGCTTTCTTT

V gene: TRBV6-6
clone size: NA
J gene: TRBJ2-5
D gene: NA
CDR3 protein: CAILDRNKETQYF
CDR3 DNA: TGTGCCATCCTAGACAGAAACAAGGAGACCCAGTACTTC

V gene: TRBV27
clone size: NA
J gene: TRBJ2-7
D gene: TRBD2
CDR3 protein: CASSFNPRVAGEQYF
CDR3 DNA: TGTGCCAGCAGTTTTAACCCCAGGGTAGCGGGGGAGCAGTACTTC

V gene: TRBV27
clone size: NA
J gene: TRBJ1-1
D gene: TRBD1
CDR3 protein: CASSLIGTGVAEAFF
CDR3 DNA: TGTGCCAGCAGTTTAATCGGGACAGGGGTGGCTGAAGCTTTCTTT